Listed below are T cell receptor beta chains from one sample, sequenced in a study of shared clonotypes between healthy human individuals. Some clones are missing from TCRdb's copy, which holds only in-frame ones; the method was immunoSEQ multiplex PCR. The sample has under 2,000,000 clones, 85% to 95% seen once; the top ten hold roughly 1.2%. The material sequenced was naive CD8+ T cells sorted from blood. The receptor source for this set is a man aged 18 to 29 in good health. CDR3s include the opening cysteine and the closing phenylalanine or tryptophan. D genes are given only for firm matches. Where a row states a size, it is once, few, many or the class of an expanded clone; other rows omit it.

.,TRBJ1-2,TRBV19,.,CASSSGPNYGYTF,TGTGCCAGTAGCAGTGGTCCTAACTATGGCTACACCTTC
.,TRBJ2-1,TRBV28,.,CASSFRLADGNEQFF,TGTGCCAGCAGTTTTCGGCTAGCCGACGGTAATGAGCAGTTCTTC
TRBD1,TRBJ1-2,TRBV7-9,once,CASSLVLFETGGFWDGYTF,TGTGCCAGCAGCTTAGTACTCTTCGAGACAGGGGGCTTTTGGGATGGCTACACCTTC
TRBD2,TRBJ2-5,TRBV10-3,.,CAISEPLMGGQETQYF,TGTGCCATCAGTGAGCCTCTTATGGGGGGGCAAGAGACCCAGTACTTC
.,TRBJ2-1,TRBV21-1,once,CASSKVPYLASGISSYNEQFF,TGTGCCAGCAGCAAAGTCCCTTATTTGGCTAGCGGGATTAGCTCCTACAATGAGCAGTTCTTC
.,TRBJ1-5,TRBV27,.,CASSLGGDLQPQHF,TGTGCCAGCAGTTTAGGCGGGGACCTCCAGCCCCAGCATTTT
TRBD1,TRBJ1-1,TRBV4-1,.,CASSQVPGGNTEAFF,TGCGCCAGCAGCCAAGTCCCAGGGGGGAACACTGAAGCTTTCTTT
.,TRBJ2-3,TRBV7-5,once,CARSLSARADTQYF,TGTGCCAGAAGCTTGTCCGCTAGGGCAGATACGCAGTATTTT
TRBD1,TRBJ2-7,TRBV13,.,CASSSAGTGAHEQYF,TGTGCCAGCAGCTCCGCCGGGACAGGGGCCCACGAGCAGTACTTC
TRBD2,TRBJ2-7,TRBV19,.,CASSILAGGYEQYF,TGTGCCAGTAGTATACTAGCGGGGGGCTACGAGCAGTACTTC
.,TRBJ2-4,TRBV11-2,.,CASSLDRENIQYF,TGTGCCAGCAGCTTAGACAGGGAAAACATTCAGTACTTC
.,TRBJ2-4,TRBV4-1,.,CASSQDRGVGNIQYF,TGCGCCAGCAGCCAAGATCGAGGGGTCGGAAACATTCAGTACTTC
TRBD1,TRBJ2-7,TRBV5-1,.,CASSYGTGINEQYF,TGCGCCAGCAGCTACGGGACAGGGATCAACGAGCAGTACTTC
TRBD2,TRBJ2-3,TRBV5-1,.,CASSFYLAGLYTDTQYF,TGCGCCAGCAGCTTCTACCTAGCGGGGCTTTACACAGATACGCAGTATTTT
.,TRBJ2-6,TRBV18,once,CASSPPVGEESGANVLTF,TGTGCCAGCTCACCACCGGTGGGGGAGGAATCTGGGGCCAACGTCCTGACTTTC
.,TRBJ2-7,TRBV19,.,CASSGDITYEQYF,TGTGCCAGTAGTGGCGACATAACCTACGAGCAGTACTTC
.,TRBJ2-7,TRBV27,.,CASSLGPWGEQYF,TGTGCCAGCAGTTTGGGCCCATGGGGCGAGCAGTACTTC
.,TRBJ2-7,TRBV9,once,CASSLGTEGSYEQYF,TGTGCCAGCAGCCTCGGCACGGAGGGTAGCTACGAGCAGTACTTC
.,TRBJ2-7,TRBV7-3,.,CASSPTGGAEQYF,TGTGCCAGCAGCCCAACGGGGGGCGCCGAGCAGTACTTC
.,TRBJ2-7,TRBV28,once,CASSLYYSYEQYF,TGTGCCAGCAGTTTGTACTACTCCTACGAGCAGTACTTC
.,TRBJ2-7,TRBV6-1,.,CASSDLDRAYEQYF,TGTGCCAGCAGTGACTTGGACAGAGCCTACGAGCAGTACTTC
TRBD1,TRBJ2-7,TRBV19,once,CASSLRDREYEQYF,TGTGCCAGTAGTCTTCGGGACAGGGAGTACGAGCAGTACTTC